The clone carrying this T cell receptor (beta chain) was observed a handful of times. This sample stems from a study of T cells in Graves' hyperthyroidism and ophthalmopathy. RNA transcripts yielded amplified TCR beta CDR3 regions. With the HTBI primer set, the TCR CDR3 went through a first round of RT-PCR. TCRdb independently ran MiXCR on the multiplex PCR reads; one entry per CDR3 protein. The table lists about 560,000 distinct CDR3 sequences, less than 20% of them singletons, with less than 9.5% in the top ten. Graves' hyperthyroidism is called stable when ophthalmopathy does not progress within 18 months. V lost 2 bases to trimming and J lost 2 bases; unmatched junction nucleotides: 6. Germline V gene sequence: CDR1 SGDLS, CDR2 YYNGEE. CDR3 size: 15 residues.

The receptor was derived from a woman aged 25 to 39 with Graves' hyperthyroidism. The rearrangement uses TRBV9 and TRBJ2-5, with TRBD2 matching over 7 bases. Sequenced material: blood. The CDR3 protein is CASSVFAGVQETQYF. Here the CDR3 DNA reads TGTGCCAGCAGCGTTTTTGCGGGAGTACAAGAGACCCAGTACTTC.